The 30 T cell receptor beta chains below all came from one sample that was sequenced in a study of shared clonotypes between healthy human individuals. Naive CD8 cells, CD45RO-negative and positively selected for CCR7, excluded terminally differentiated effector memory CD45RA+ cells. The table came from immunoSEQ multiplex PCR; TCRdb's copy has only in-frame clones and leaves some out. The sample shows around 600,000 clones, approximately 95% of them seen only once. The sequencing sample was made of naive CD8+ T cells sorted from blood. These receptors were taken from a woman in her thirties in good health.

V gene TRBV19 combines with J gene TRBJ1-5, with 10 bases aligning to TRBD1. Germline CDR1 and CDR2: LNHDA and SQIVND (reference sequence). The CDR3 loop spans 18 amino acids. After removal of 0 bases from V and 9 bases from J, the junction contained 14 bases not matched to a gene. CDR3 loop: CASSIDTMGQGQAGPQHF. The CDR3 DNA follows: TGTGCCAGTAGTATAGACACAATGGGACAGGGGCAAGCCGGGCCCCAGCATTTT.

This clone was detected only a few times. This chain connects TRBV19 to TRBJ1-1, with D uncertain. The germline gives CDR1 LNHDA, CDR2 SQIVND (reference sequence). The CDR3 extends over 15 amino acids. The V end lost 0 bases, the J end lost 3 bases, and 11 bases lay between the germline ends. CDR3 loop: CASSIDGGGDTEAFF. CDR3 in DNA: TGTGCCAGTAGTATAGATGGAGGTGGGGACACTGAAGCTTTCTTT.

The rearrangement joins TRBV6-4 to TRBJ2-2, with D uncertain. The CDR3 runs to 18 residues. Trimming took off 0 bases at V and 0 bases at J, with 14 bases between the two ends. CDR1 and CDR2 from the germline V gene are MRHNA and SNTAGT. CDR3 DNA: TGTGCCAGCAGTGACTCGAGCACACCTTCCCCGAACACCGGGGAGCTGTTTTTT. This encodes CASSDSSTPSPNTGELFF.

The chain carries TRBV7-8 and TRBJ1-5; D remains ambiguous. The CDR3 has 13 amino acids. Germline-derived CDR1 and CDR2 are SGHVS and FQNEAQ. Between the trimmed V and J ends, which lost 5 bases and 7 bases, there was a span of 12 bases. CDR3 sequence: CASSHGGWQPQHF. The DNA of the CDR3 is TGTGCCAGCAGCCATGGCGGCTGGCAGCCCCAGCATTTT.

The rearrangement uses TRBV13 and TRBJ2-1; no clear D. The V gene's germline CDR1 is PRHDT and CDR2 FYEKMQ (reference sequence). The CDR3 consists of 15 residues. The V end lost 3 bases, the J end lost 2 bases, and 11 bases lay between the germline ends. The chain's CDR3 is CASSFDGQTYNEQFF. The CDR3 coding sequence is TGTGCCAGCAGCTTTGACGGGCAAACCTACAATGAGCAGTTCTTC.

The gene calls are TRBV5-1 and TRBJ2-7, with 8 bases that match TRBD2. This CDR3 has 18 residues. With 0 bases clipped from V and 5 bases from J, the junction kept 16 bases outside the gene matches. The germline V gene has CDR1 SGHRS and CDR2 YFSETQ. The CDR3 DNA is TGCGCCAGCAGCTTGGAAAACTTTGCGGGAGGCCCCCCCCACGAGCAGTACTTC. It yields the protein CASSLENFAGGPPHEQYF.

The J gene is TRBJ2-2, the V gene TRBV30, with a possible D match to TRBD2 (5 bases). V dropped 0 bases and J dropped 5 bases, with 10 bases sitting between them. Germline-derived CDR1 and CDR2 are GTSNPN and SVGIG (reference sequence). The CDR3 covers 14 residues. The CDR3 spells CAWSVPGWTGELFF. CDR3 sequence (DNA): TGTGCCTGGAGTGTACCGGGGTGGACCGGGGAGCTGTTTTTT.

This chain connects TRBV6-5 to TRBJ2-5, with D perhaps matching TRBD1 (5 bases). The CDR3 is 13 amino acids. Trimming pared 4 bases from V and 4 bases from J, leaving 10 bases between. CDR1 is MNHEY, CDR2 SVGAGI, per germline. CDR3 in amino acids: CASSFRVGETQYF. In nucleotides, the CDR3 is TGTGCCAGCAGTTTCAGGGTCGGAGAGACCCAGTACTTC.

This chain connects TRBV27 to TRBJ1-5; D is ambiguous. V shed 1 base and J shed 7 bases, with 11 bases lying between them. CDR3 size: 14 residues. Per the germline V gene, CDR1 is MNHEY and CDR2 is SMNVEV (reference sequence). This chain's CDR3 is CASSLFGVGQPQHF. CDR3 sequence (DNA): TGTGCCAGCAGTTTATTCGGGGTCGGACAGCCCCAGCATTTT.

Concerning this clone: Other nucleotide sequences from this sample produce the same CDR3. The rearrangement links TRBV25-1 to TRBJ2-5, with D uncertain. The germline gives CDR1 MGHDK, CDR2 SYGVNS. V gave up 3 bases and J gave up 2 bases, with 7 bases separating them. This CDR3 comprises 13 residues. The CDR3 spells CASSDWGQETQYF. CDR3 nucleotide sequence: TGTGCCAGCAGTGATTGGGGACAAGAGACCCAGTACTTC.

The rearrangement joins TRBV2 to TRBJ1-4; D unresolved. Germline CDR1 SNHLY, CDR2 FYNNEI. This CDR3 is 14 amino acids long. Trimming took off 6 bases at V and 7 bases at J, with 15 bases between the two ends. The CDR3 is CASSDSYGVEKLFF. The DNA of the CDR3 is TGTGCCAGCAGCGATAGCTACGGGGTTGAAAAACTGTTTTTT.

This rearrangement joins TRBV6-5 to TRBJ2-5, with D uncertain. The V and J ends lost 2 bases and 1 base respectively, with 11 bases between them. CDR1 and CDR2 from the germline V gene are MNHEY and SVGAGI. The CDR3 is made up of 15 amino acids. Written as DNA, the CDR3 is TGTGCCAGCAGTTACGGTTTTGCAGCCCAAGAGACCCAGTACTTC. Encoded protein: CASSYGFAAQETQYF.

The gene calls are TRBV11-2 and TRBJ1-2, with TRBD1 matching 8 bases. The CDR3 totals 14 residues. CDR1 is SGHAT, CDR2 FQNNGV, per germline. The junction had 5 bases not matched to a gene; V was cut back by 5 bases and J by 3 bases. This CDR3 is CASSAGGAHYGYTF. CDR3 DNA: TGTGCCAGCAGCGCAGGGGGCGCTCACTATGGCTACACCTTC.

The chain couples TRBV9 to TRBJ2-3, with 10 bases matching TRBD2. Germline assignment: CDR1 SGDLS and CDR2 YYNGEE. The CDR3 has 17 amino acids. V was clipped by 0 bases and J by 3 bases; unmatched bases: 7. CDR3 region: CASSVDVSGRITDTQYF. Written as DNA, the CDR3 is TGTGCCAGCAGCGTAGATGTTAGCGGGAGGATAACAGATACGCAGTATTTT.

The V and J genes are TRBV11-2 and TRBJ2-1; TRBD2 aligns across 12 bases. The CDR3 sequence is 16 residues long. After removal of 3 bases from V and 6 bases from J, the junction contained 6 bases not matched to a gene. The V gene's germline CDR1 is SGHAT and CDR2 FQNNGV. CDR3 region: CASSFASSGRGNEQFF. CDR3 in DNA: TGTGCCAGCAGCTTTGCGTCTAGCGGGAGGGGCAATGAGCAGTTCTTC.

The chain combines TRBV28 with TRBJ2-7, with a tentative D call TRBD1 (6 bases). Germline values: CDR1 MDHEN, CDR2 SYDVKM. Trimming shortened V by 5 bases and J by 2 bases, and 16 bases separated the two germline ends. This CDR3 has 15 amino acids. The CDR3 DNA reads TGTGCCAGCAGTCCCCGGGACATTACTACCTACGAGCAGTACTTC. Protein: CASSPRDITTYEQYF.

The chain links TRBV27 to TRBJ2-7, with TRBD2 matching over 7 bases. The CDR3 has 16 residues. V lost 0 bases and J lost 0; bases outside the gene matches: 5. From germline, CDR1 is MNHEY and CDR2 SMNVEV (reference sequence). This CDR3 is CASSLSAGTISYEQYF. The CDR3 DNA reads TGTGCCAGCAGTTTATCTGCCGGGACTATCTCCTACGAGCAGTACTTC.

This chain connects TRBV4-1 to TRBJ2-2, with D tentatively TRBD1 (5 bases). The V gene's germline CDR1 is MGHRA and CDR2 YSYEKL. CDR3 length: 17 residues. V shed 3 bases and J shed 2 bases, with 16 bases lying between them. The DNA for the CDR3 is TGCGCCAGCAGCCAGGTTTTAAGGACACGTAACACCGGGGAGCTGTTTTTT. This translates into CASSQVLRTRNTGELFF.

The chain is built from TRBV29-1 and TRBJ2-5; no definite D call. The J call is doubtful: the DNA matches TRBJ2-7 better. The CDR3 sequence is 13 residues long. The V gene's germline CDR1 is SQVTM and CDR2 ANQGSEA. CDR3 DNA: TGCAGCGTTGAAGCAGAGAACGGGTACGAGCAGTACTTC. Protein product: CSVEAENGYEQYF.

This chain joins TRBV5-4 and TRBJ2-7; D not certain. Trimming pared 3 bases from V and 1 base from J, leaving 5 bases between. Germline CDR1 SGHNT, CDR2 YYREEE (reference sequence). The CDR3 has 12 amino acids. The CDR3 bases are TGTGCCAGCAGCTCCCAGTCCTACGAGCAGTACTTC. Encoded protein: CASSSQSYEQYF.

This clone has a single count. CDR3 in DNA: TGCGCCAGCAGTAGCGGTCCTTCCTACGAGCAGTACTTC. It specifies CASSSGPSYEQYF. The chain couples TRBV10-1 to TRBJ2-5; D is perhaps TRBD2 (5 bases). Gene TRBJ2-7 matches the end of the DNA better, so the J call may be wrong. The length of the CDR3 is 13 residues. Germline lookup yields CDR1 WNHNN and CDR2 SYGVQD (reference sequence).

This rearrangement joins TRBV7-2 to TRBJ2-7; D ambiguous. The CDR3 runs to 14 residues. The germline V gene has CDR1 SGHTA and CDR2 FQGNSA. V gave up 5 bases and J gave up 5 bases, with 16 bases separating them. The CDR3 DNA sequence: TGTGCCAGCAGCCCCCCGATGGGAAGCAACGAGCAGTACTTC. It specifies CASSPPMGSNEQYF. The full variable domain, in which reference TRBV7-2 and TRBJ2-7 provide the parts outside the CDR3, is GAGVSQSPSNKVTEKGKDVELRCDPISGHTALYWYRQSLGQGLEFLIYFQGNSAPDKSGLPSDRFSAERTGGSVSTLTIQRTQQEDSAVYLCASSPPMGSNEQYFGPGTRLTVT.

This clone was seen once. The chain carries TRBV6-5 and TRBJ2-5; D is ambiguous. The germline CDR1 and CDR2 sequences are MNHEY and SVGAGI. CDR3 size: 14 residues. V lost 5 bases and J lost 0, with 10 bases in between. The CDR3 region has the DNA TGTGCCAGCAGTCCCGCGTTGTACCAAGAGACCCAGTACTTC. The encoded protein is CASSPALYQETQYF.

The CDR3 nucleotides read TGTGCCAGCACCGGGGGGGGGACCTACGAGCAGTACTTC. It specifies CASTGGGTYEQYF. The rearrangement links TRBV27 to TRBJ2-7; 8 positions agree with TRBD2. V shed 7 bases, J shed 2 bases, and the junction held 4 bases outside the gene matches. The germline V gene encodes CDR1 MNHEY and CDR2 SMNVEV (reference sequence). This CDR3 region has 13 residues.

The chain's CDR3 is CASSYSPPLVAFF. The CDR3, as DNA: TGTGCCAGCAGTTACTCGCCCCCACTTGTAGCTTTCTTT. This chain connects TRBV6-5 to TRBJ1-1, with no clear D. Germline V gene lookup returns CDR1 MNHEY and CDR2 SVGAGI. Trimming shortened V by 0 bases and J by 10 bases, and 12 bases separated the two germline ends. The CDR3 runs to 13 residues.

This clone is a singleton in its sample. The CDR3 nucleotides are TGTGCCAGCATCAGGTCGAGCTCTGGGGCCAACGTCCTGACTTTC. The encoded protein is CASIRSSSGANVLTF. This rearrangement joins TRBV21-1 to TRBJ2-6; the table's D call, TRBD1, was not checked against the DNA. TRBV21-1 is described as a pseudogene. The CDR3 sequence is 15 residues long.

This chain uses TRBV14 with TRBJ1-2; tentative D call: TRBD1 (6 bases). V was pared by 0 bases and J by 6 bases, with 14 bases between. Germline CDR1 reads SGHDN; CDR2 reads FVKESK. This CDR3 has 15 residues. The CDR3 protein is CASSQDMGAWNGYTF. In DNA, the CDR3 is TGTGCCAGCAGCCAAGATATGGGGGCTTGGAATGGCTACACCTTC. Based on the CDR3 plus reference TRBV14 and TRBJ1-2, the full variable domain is EAGVTQFPSHSVIEKGQTVTLRCDPISGHDNLYWYRRVMGKEIKFLLHFVKESKQDESGMPNNRFLAERTGGTYSTLKVQPAELEDSGVYFCASSQDMGAWNGYTFGSGTRLTVV.

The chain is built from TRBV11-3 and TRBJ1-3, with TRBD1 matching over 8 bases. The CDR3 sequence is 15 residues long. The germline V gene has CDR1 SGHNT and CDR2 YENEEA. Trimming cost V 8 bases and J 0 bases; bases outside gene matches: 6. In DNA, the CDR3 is TGTGCCAGCGACAGGGGCGACCACTCTGGAAACACCATATATTTT. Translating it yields CASDRGDHSGNTIYF.

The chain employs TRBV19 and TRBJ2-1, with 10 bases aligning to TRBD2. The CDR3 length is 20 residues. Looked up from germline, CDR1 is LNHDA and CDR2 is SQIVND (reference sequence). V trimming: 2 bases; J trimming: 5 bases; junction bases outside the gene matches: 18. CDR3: CASSIPVELAGEARDNEQFF. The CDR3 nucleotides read TGTGCCAGTAGTATACCTGTGGAGCTAGCGGGAGAGGCGAGGGACAATGAGCAGTTCTTC.

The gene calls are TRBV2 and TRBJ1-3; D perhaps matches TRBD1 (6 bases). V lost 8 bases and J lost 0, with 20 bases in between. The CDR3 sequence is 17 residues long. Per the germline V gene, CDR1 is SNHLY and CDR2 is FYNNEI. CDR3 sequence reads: CASVEWNGQISGNTIYF. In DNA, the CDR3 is TGTGCCAGCGTTGAATGGAATGGACAGATCTCTGGAAACACCATATATTTT. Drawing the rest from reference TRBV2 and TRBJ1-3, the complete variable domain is EPEVTQTPSHQVTQMGQEVILRCVPISNHLYFYWYRQILGQKVEFLVSFYNNEISEKSEIFDDQFSVERPDGSNFTLKIRSTKLEDSAMYFCASVEWNGQISGNTIYFGEGSWLTVV.